Below, 24 T cell receptor beta chains from the same sample are listed, as sequenced in a study of lymphopenia after photon versus proton radiotherapy. The protocol was immunoSEQ multiplex PCR, while the TCRdb copy is restricted to in-frame clones and leaves out a portion. The sample has about 20,000 clones, approximately 84% seen once; the top ten hold roughly 2.6%. The sequenced sample was peripheral blood, obtained from a patient treated with photon-based radiotherapy. Receptor source: a woman aged 50 to 60 with pancreatic cancer.

The gene calls are TRBV4-3 and TRBJ1-3; D perhaps matches TRBD1 (5 bases). Trimming cost V 5 bases and J 4 bases, with 15 bases left between them. The CDR3 is made up of 15 amino acids. Germline CDR1 LGHNA, CDR2 YSLEER. This CDR3 reads CASSGGVQRGNTIYF. The CDR3 nucleotides read TGCGCCAGCAGCGGGGGGGTCCAGAGGGGAAACACCATATATTTT.

The rearrangement links TRBV7-2 to TRBJ1-5, with 9 positions matching TRBD1. V shed 5 bases, J shed 4 bases, and the junction held 6 bases outside the gene matches. Germline V CDR1 and CDR2: SGHTA, FQGNSA. The CDR3 contains 15 residues. In DNA form, the CDR3 reads TGTGCCAGCAGCCGCGACAGGGGGGGGAATCAGCCCCAGCATTTT. This translates into CASSRDRGGNQPQHF. The complete variable domain, with remaining parts taken from reference TRBV7-2 and TRBJ1-5, reads GAGVSQSPSNKVTEKGKDVELRCDPISGHTALYWYRQSLGQGLEFLIYFQGNSAPDKSGLPSDRFSAERTGGSVSTLTIQRTQQEDSAVYLCASSRDRGGNQPQHFGDGTRLSIL.

This chain uses TRBV19 with TRBJ2-7; a possible D gene is TRBD1 (6 bases). V shed 7 bases and J shed 2 bases, with 18 bases lying between them. The CDR3 sequence is 15 residues long. Germline V CDR1 and CDR2: LNHDA, SQIVND (reference sequence). The CDR3 here is CASTYKPGAPYEQYF. The CDR3 coding sequence is TGTGCCAGTACCTACAAGCCAGGGGCCCCCTACGAGCAGTACTTC. Using reference TRBV19 and TRBJ2-7 for the parts outside the CDR3, the full variable domain is DGGITQSPKYLFRKEGQNVTLSCEQNLNHDAMYWYRQDPGQGLRLIYYSQIVNDFQKGDIAEGYSVSREKKESFPLTVTSAQKNPTAFYLCASTYKPGAPYEQYFGPGTRLTVT.

V is TRBV9 and J is TRBJ2-3; 7 bases map to TRBD1. CDR1 SGDLS and CDR2 YYNGEE come from the germline V gene. V shed 3 bases, J shed 4 bases, and the junction held 5 bases outside the gene matches. The CDR3 has 14 amino acids. Here the CDR3 DNA reads TGTGCCAGCAGCGCGACAGGACAGGCAGATACGCAGTATTTT. Translated, it gives CASSATGQADTQYF.

Here the CDR3 reads CASNYMTGGNQPQHF. The CDR3 DNA sequence: TGTGCCAGTAACTACATGACAGGGGGCAATCAGCCCCAGCATTTT. V and J are TRBV19 and TRBJ1-5; 8 nucleotides line up with TRBD1. CDR1 is LNHDA and CDR2 is SQIVND in the germline V gene (reference sequence). The CDR3 contains 15 residues. V lost 7 bases to trimming and J lost 2 bases; unmatched junction nucleotides: 7.

The chain links TRBV19 to TRBJ1-2; a weak D match, TRBD1 (5 bases). V lost 6 bases to trimming and J lost 5 bases, with 16 bases between them. There are 14 residues in the CDR3. Germline V lookup: CDR1 LNHDA, CDR2 SQIVND (reference sequence). CDR3 sequence reads: CASRDSGVRYGYTF. CDR3 bases: TGTGCCAGTAGAGATTCGGGGGTACGGTATGGCTACACCTTC.

The J gene is TRBJ1-4, the V gene TRBV4-3; weak D call: TRBD1 (5 bases). V was clipped by 1 base and J by 3 bases, with 24 bases between them. The CDR3 is 20 amino acids. Germline lookup yields CDR1 LGHNA and CDR2 YSLEER. The CDR3 loop reads CASSQAPAGGAGLANEKLFF. The CDR3 nucleotides are TGCGCCAGCAGCCAAGCCCCGGCGGGGGGTGCGGGTCTGGCTAATGAAAAACTGTTTTTT.

This chain links TRBV4-1 with TRBJ2-7; D possibly matches TRBD1 or TRBD2 (5 bases each). V lost 6 bases and J lost 2, with 5 bases in between. From germline, CDR1 is MGHRA and CDR2 YSYEKL. The CDR3 totals 11 residues. CDR3 nucleotide sequence: TGCGCCAGCAGGGGACCCTACGAGCAGTACTTC. It translates to CASRGPYEQYF.

Here the CDR3 DNA reads TGTGCCAGCAGCGTCCCCTCACTAGCGGGAGACTACGAGCAGTACTTC. This translates into CASSVPSLAGDYEQYF. The chain recombines TRBV11-2 with TRBJ2-7, with TRBD2 matching over 11 bases. Looked up from germline, CDR1 is SGHAT and CDR2 is FQNNGV. Trimming removed 5 bases from V and 3 bases from J; junction bases left unmatched: 9. The CDR3 covers 16 residues.

The chain links TRBV7-2 to TRBJ2-1; maybe TRBD1 (5 bases). V was clipped by 2 bases and J by 0 bases, with 8 bases between them. In germline, CDR1 is SGHTA, CDR2 FQGNSA. This CDR3 region has 15 residues. CDR3 sequence reads: CASSLSRGSYNEQFF. CDR3 nucleotide sequence: TGTGCCAGCAGCTTAAGTAGGGGCTCCTACAATGAGCAGTTCTTC.

This clone was counted between two and nine times. This rearrangement joins TRBV10-1 to TRBJ2-7; D ambiguous. Germline V gives CDR1 WNHNN, CDR2 SYGVQD (reference sequence). V lost 0 bases and J lost 2, with 11 bases in between. This CDR3 comprises 15 residues. CDR3 DNA: TGCGCCAGCAGTGAGTCTCGCGTTTCCACCTACGAGCAGTACTTC. It translates to CASSESRVSTYEQYF.

This chain joins TRBV19 and TRBJ2-1; weak D call: TRBD1 (6 bases). V gave up 3 bases and J gave up 2 bases, with 11 bases separating them. This CDR3 region has 15 residues. In germline, CDR1 is LNHDA, CDR2 SQIVND (reference sequence). Here the CDR3 DNA reads TGTGCCAGTAGTATTACGGCAGGGGCCTACAATGAGCAGTTCTTC. Translating it yields CASSITAGAYNEQFF.

V is TRBV7-9 and J is TRBJ1-1; D is uncertain. Deletions cut 5 bases from V and 2 bases from J, with 15 bases between. CDR1 is SEHNR and CDR2 is FQNEAQ in the germline V gene (reference sequence). The CDR3 covers 15 residues. As DNA, the CDR3 is TGTGCCAGCAGCCTTGGAGTGACGTCTAACACTGAAGCTTTCTTT. Translated: CASSLGVTSNTEAFF. Full variable domain (outside the CDR3, taken from reference TRBV7-9 and TRBJ1-1): DTGVSQNPRHKITKRGQNVTFRCDPISEHNRLYWYRQTLGQGPEFLTYFQNEAQLEKSRLLSDRFSAERPKGSFSTLEIQRTEQGDSAMYLCASSLGVTSNTEAFFGQGTRLTVV.

The chain joins TRBV29-1 to TRBJ1-1; D perhaps matches TRBD1 (6 bases). V lost 4 bases to trimming and J lost 1 base, with 10 bases between them. The V gene's germline CDR1 is SQVTM and CDR2 ANQGSEA. This CDR3 spans 13 amino acids. The CDR3 DNA reads as TGCAGCGTTGGAGGGGGTCCGAACACTGAAGCTTTCTTT. This codes for CSVGGGPNTEAFF.

Concerning this clone itself: Other DNA sequences from this sample encode an identical CDR3 as well. The chain combines TRBV5-1 with TRBJ2-2; D is perhaps TRBD1 (5 bases). The CDR3 consists of 14 residues. Trimming removed 5 bases at V and 6 bases at J, with 14 bases between. Germline V lookup: CDR1 SGHRS, CDR2 YFSETQ. Here the CDR3 reads CASSSQGWAGELFF. The CDR3 DNA follows: TGCGCCAGCAGTAGTCAGGGTTGGGCCGGGGAGCTGTTTTTT.

The chain is built from TRBV28 and TRBJ2-2; D call uncertain. Between the trimmed V and J ends, which lost 2 bases and 6 bases, there was a span of 4 bases. The CDR3 has 12 amino acids. Per germline, CDR1 MDHEN and CDR2 SYDVKM. Here the CDR3 DNA reads TGTGCCAGCAGTTTACTCGCCGGGGAGCTGTTTTTT. This sequence encodes CASSLLAGELFF. The full variable domain, its missing parts supplied by reference TRBV28 and TRBJ2-2, is DVKVTQSSRYLVKRTGEKVFLECVQDMDHENMFWYRQDPGLGLRLIYFSYDVKMKEKGDIPEGYSVSREKKERFSLILESASTNQTSMYLCASSLLAGELFFGEGSRLTVL.

This chain connects TRBV9 to TRBJ1-5; the match to TRBD1 covers 7 bases. The CDR3 totals 17 residues. Germline CDR1 SGDLS, CDR2 YYNGEE. Germline trimming cut 0 bases from V and 1 base from J; bases unmatched to any gene: 7. The CDR3 sequence is CASSVGPGGGSNQPQHF. Here the CDR3 DNA reads TGTGCCAGCAGCGTAGGCCCAGGGGGTGGCAGCAATCAGCCCCAGCATTTT.

DNA for the CDR3: TGTGCCAGCAGCCCCCAGGGAAACACTGAAGCTTTCTTT. This translates into CASSPQGNTEAFF. The chain links TRBV5-6 to TRBJ1-1; possibly TRBD1 for D (5 bases). V shed 4 bases and J shed 2 bases, with 9 bases lying between them. Germline CDR1 reads SGHDT; CDR2 reads YYEEEE. There are 13 residues in the CDR3.

V gene TRBV5-4 combines with J gene TRBJ1-4; D remains ambiguous. The CDR3 covers 13 residues. The V end lost 0 bases, the J end lost 7 bases, and 7 bases lay between the germline ends. From germline, CDR1 is SGHNT and CDR2 YYREEE (reference sequence). CDR3 nucleotide sequence: TGTGCCAGCAGCTTGGATATTCCTGAAAAACTGTTTTTT. Residues: CASSLDIPEKLFF.

The chain carries TRBV7-2 and TRBJ2-5; D remains unclear. V gave up 1 base and J gave up 5 bases, with 17 bases separating them. The germline CDR1 and CDR2 sequences are SGHTA and FQGNSA. The CDR3 is 16 amino acids. The chain's CDR3 is CASSLGMSTSRETQYF. Here the CDR3 DNA reads TGTGCCAGCAGCTTAGGTATGAGTACCTCCCGGGAGACCCAGTACTTC.

The CDR3 protein is CASSFQGRAGDGYTF. CDR3 sequence (DNA): TGTGCCAGCAGTTTTCAGGGTCGGGCCGGGGATGGCTACACCTTC. The chain joins TRBV27 to TRBJ1-2; D might be TRBD1 (5 bases). V was cut by 3 bases and J by 6 bases, with 17 bases left in between. The CDR3 is made up of 15 amino acids. Germline V lookup: CDR1 MNHEY, CDR2 SMNVEV (reference sequence).

Written as DNA, the CDR3 is TGTGCCAGTACCCTCACAGGGGACTATGGCTACACCTTC. This gives the protein CASTLTGDYGYTF. The rearrangement links TRBV19 to TRBJ1-2; 7 bases are a match to TRBD1. V lost 7 bases and J lost 3; bases outside the gene matches: 5. The CDR3 runs 13 residues. Germline V gene sequence: CDR1 LNHDA, CDR2 SQIVND (reference sequence).

This sequence joins TRBV2 and TRBJ2-7; 9 bases match TRBD1. The CDR3 consists of 14 residues. In germline, CDR1 is SNHLY, CDR2 FYNNEI. Trimming cost V 5 bases and J 5 bases; bases outside gene matches: 7. The CDR3 is CASSPQGTGNEQYF. As DNA, the CDR3 is TGTGCCAGCAGTCCCCAGGGGACAGGGAACGAGCAGTACTTC.

The J gene is TRBJ1-4, the V gene TRBV27; 9 bases map to TRBD1. The ends lost 9 bases at V and 7 bases at J; junction bases unmatched: 6. Germline values: CDR1 MNHEY, CDR2 SMNVEV (reference sequence). The CDR3 has 13 amino acids. CDR3 DNA: TGTGCCAGTACAGGGACAGGGACTGAAAAACTGTTTTTT. Translated: CASTGTGTEKLFF.